Following are 2 T cell receptor beta chains from one sample sequenced in a study of T cells in Graves' hyperthyroidism and ophthalmopathy. RNA transcripts were the template for amplifying TCR beta CDR3 regions. The primer set for the first-round RT-PCR of the TCR CDR3 was HTBI. From the multiplex PCR reads, TCRdb called clonotypes with MiXCR, one entry per CDR3 protein. The sample records hundreds of thousands of distinct CDR3 sequences, about 14% being singletons. What was sequenced was blood. These TCRs come from a man in his forties or fifties with Graves' ophthalmopathy.

This clonotype was seen once. This may be a read error, as it is one base from a much larger clone. This sequence joins TRBV20-1 and TRBJ2-3, with D possibly matching TRBD2 (6 bases). CDR1 and CDR2 from the germline V gene are DFQATT and SNEGSKA (reference sequence). The V gene lost 5 bases and the J gene lost 2 bases, with 11 bases spanning the gap. There are 13 residues in the CDR3. The CDR3 region is CSAGGTDTDTQYF. The CDR3 bases are TGCAGTGCTGGCGGGACTGACACAGATACGCAGTATTTT.

This clonotype was seen ten or more times. The chain recombines TRBV6-2 or TRBV6-3 with TRBJ1-1, with no clear D. The V and J ends lost 0 bases and 8 bases respectively, with 7 bases between them. This CDR3 region has 12 residues. Germline V gene sequence: CDR1 MNHEY, CDR2 SVGEGT. CDR3 amino acids: CASSYSSGEAFF. In DNA, the CDR3 is TGTGCCAGCAGTTACTCGAGCGGGGAAGCTTTCTTT.